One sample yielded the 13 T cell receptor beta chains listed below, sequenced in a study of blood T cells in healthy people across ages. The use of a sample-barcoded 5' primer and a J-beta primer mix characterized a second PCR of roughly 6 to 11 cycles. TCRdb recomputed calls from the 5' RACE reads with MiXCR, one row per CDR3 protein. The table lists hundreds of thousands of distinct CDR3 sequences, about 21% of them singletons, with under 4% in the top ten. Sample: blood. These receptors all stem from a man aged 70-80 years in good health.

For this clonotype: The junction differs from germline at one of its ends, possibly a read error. CDR3 DNA sequence: TGCAGTGCTAGAGATTATGGCAGGGGAAGCAACCAGCCCCAGCATTTT. Encoded protein: CSARDYGRGSNQPQHF. This sequence joins TRBV20-1 and TRBJ1-5; weak D call: TRBD1 (6 bases). Germline CDR1 and CDR2: DFQATT and SNEGSKA (reference sequence). This CDR3 is built from 16 residues.

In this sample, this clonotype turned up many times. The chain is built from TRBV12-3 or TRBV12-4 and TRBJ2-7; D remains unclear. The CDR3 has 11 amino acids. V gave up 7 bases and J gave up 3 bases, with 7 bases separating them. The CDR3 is CASITYYEQYF. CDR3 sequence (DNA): TGTGCCAGCATTACCTACTACGAGCAGTACTTC.

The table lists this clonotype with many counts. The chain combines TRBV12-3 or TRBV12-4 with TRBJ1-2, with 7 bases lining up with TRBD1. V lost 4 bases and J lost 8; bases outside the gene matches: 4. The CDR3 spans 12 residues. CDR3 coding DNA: TGTGCCAGCAGTTCCTACAGGGGAGGCTACACCTTC. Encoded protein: CASSSYRGGYTF.

The CDR3 sequence: CASSSPILSGSGGQEQFF. The CDR3 region has the DNA TGTGCCAGCAGCTCCCCGATTCTGAGCGGGAGCGGGGGACAGGAGCAGTTCTTC. This chain joins TRBV7-8 and TRBJ2-1; tentatively, D is TRBD2 (8 bases). This CDR3 contains 18 residues. Germline CDR1 SGHVS, CDR2 FQNEAQ. Trimming took 4 bases from V and 10 from J, leaving 29 bases between them.

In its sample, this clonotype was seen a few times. DNA of the CDR3: TGTGCCATCAGTGAGGCGGGCCAGGGAGGGGGCAATGAGCAGTTCTTC. Translation: CAISEAGQGGGNEQFF. The chain has TRBV10-3 and TRBJ2-5; D possibly corresponds to TRBD2 (7 bases). With the DNA end fitting TRBJ2-1 better, the J assignment may be wrong. There are 16 residues in the CDR3. Germline loops: CDR1 ENHRY, CDR2 SYGVKD.

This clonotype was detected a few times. Here the CDR3 reads CASSVGTPSYEQYF. The CDR3 DNA reads as TGCGCCAGCAGTGTGGGGACACCCTCCTACGAGCAGTACTTC. The J gene is TRBJ2-7, the V gene TRBV10-1, with a tentative D call TRBD1 (6 bases). The CDR3 totals 14 residues. Germline-derived CDR1 and CDR2 are WNHNN and SYGVQD (reference sequence). The ends were cut back, 4 bases at V and 0 bases at J, with 10 bases in the middle.

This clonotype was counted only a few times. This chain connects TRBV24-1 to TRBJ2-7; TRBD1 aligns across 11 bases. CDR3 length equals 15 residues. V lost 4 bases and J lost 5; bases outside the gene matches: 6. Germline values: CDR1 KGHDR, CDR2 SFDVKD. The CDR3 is CATSERGQGAHEQYF. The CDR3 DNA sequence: TGTGCCACCAGTGAACGCGGACAGGGGGCTCACGAGCAGTACTTC.

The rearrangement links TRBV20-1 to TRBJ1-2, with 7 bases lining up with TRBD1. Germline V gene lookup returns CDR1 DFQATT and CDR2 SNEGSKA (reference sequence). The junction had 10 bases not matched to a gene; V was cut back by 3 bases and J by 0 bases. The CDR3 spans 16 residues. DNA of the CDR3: TGCAGTGCTAGTCCCACGCCGGGACAGTCTAACTATGGCTACACCTTC. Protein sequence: CSASPTPGQSNYGYTF.

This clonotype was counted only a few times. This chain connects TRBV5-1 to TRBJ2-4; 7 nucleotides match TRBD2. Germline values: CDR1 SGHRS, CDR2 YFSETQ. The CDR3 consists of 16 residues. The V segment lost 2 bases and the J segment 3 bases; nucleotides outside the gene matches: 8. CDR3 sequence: CASSFTPGEGKNIQYF. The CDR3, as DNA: TGCGCCAGCAGCTTTACCCCGGGGGAGGGCAAAAACATTCAGTACTTC. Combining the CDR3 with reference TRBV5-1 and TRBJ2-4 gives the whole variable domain KAGVTQTPRYLIKTRGQQVTLSCSPISGHRSVSWYQQTPGQGLQFLFEYFSETQRNKGNFPGRFSGRQFSNSRSEMNVSTLELGDSALYLCASSFTPGEGKNIQYFGAGTRLSVL.

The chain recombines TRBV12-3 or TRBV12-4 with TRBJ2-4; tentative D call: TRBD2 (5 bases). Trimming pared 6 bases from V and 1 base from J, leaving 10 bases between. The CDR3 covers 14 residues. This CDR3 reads CASRMDLAKNIQYF. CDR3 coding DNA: TGTGCCAGCAGGATGGACTTGGCCAAAAACATTCAGTACTTC.

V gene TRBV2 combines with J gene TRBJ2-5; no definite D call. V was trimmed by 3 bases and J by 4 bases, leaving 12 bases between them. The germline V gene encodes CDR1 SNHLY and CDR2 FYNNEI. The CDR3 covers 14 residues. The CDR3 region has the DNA TGTGCCAGCAGTGAGGGAACCAACCCAGAGACCCAGTACTTC. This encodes CASSEGTNPETQYF.

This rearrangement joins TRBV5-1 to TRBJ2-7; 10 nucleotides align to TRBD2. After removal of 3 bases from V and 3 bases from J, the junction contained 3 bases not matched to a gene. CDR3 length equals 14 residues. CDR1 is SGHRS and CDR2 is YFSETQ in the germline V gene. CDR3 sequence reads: CASSWGTSDYEQYF. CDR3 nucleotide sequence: TGCGCCAGCAGCTGGGGGACTAGCGACTACGAGCAGTACTTC.

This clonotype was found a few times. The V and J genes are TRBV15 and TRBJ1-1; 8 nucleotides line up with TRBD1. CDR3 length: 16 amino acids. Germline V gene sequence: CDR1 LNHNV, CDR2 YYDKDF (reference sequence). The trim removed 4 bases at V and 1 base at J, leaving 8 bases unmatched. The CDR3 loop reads CATSKGDRRTNTEAFF. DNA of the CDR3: TGTGCCACCAGCAAAGGGGACAGGCGGACGAACACTGAAGCTTTCTTT.